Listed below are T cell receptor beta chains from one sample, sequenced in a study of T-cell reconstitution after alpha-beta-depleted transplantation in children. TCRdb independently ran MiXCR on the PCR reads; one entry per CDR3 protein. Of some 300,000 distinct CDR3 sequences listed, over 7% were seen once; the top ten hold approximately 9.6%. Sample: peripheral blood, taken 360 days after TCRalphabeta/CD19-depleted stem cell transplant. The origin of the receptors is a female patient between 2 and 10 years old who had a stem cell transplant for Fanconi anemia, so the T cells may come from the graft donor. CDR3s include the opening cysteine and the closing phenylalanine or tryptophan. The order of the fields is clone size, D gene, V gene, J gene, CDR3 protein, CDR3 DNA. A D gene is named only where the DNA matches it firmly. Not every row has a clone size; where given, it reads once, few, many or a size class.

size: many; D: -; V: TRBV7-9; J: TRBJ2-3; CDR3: CASKLTLGGQRTDTQYF; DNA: TGTGCCAGCAAACTTACCCTCGGGGGACAGAGGACAGATACGCAGTATTTT
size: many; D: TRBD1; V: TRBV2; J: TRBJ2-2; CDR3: CASIGPYTGTDNTGELFF; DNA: TGTGCCAGCATCGGACCTTACACCGGGACAGATAACACCGGGGAGCTGTTTTTT
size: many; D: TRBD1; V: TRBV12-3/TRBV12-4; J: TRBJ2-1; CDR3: CASSFGAGGGQFF; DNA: TGTGCCAGCAGTTTCGGGGCAGGGGGCGGGCAGTTCTTC
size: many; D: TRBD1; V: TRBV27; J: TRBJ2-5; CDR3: CASRGDRQETQYF; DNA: TGTGCCAGCAGGGGGGACAGGCAAGAGACCCAGTACTTC
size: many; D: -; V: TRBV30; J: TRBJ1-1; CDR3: CAWSVGGEGEAFF; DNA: TGTGCCTGGAGTGTAGGGGGAGAGGGTGAAGCTTTCTTT
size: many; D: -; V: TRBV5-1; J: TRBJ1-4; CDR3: CASSLAWTGMVFNEKLFF; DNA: TGCGCCAGCAGCTTGGCTTGGACCGGTATGGTGTTCAATGAAAAACTGTTTTTT
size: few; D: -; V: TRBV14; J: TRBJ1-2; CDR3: CASSPGQFYGYTF; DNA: TGTGCCAGCAGCCCGGGACAATTCTATGGCTACACCTTC
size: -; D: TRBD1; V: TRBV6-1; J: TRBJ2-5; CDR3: CASSRVGTERETQYF; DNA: TGTGCCAGCAGTCGGGTCGGGACAGAGAGGGAGACCCAGTACTTC
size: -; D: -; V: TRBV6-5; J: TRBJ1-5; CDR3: CASSYFRGGGQPQHF; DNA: TGTGCCAGCAGTTACTTCAGGGGAGGTGGTCAGCCCCAGCATTTT
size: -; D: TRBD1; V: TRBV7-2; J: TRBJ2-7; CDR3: CASSLTGTEQYF; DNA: TGTGCCAGCAGTTTGACAGGGACCGAGCAGTACTTC
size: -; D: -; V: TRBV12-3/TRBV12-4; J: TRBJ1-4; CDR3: CTSSLELGQELMNEKLFF; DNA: TGTACCAGCAGTTTAGAATTGGGCCAAGAGCTAATGAATGAAAAACTGTTTTTT
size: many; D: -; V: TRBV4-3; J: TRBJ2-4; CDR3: CASSQELATIQYF; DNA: TGCGCCAGCAGCCAAGAACTAGCAACCATTCAGTACTTC